Given below is one TCR beta chain in context. Its antigen is still unknown. The entry originates in a study of regulatory T cells in long-lasting Graves disease. Time point here: newly diagnosed GD, antithyroid drugs for less than 3 months. RNA from PBMCs was the source of the TCR library. The guidelines of the American Thyroid Association were the basis for diagnosing Graves' disease. Arm-PCR of CDR3 regions and iRepertoire HTBI primers were used to build TCR beta libraries. A single record per CDR3 protein comes from TCRdb applying MiXCR to the multiplex PCR reads. Altogether fewer than 350,000 distinct CDR3 sequences are present, over 15% being singletons, with the ten largest covering less than 40%. The germline V gene has CDR1 SQVTM and CDR2 ANQGSEA. Trimming took 7 bases from V and 4 from J; bases not matched to a gene: 5. The CDR3 spans 12 residues. General study results and limits: The study found lower TCR diversity in persistent Graves' patients than in newly diagnosed ones. Patients with persistent disease showed a bias toward TRBV28, TRBJ1-2 and TRBJ2-5.

This receptor was obtained from a female donor with Graves disease. V gene TRBV29-1 combines with J gene TRBJ1-2, with 8 nucleotides matching TRBD1. Sequenced material: peripheral blood mononuclear cells (PBMCs), taken at new diagnosis, from a patient treated with antithyroid drugs. The CDR3 reads CSGGQGGYGYTF. The CDR3 DNA is TGCAGCGGAGGACAGGGCGGCTATGGCTACACCTTC.